The 10 T cell receptor beta chains below were found in one sample sequenced in a study of blood T cell repertoires in COVID-19. The assay was immunoSEQ multiplex PCR, and TCRdb's table has in-frame clones only and misses some. The table shows about 100,000 clones, with 75% to 95% occurring only once. The sample taken for sequencing was peripheral blood. The receptor source for this set is a woman aged 30 to 39 with acute or convalescent COVID-19.

V and J are TRBV30 and TRBJ1-2; D perhaps matches TRBD1 (5 bases). The CDR3 sequence is 12 residues long. From germline, CDR1 is GTSNPN and CDR2 SVGIG (reference sequence). Trimming removed 2 bases at V and 6 bases at J, with 10 bases between. The CDR3 DNA sequence: TGTGCCTGGAGTACAGGCTTACATGGCTACACCTTC. This codes for CAWSTGLHGYTF.

This clone was seen only once. The chain joins TRBV6-2 or TRBV6-3 to TRBJ1-3, with TRBD1 identical over 8 bases. Trimming cost V 1 base and J 0 bases; bases outside gene matches: 11. CDR3 size: 19 residues. The V gene's germline CDR1 is MNHEY and CDR2 SVGEGT. This CDR3 is CASSYFHHGQGGSGNTIYF. As DNA, the CDR3 is TGTGCCAGCAGTTACTTCCACCACGGACAGGGCGGCTCTGGAAACACCATATATTTT.

Concerning this clone: Sequence at one end of the junction differs from germline and may be a read error. This chain links TRBV7-8 with TRBJ2-7, with D tentatively TRBD2 (5 bases). Looked up from germline, CDR1 is SGHVS and CDR2 is FQNEAQ. The CDR3 sequence is 14 residues long. The CDR3 protein is CASSFLSDSSEQYF. The CDR3 DNA follows: TGTGCCAGCAGCTTTCTATCGGACTCCTCCGAGCAGTACTTC.

The chain uses TRBV24-1 and TRBJ2-3, with 10 nucleotides matching TRBD1. Germline CDR1 reads KGHDR; CDR2 reads SFDVKD. With V trimmed by 3 bases and J by 3 bases, 5 bases remained unmatched. The length of the CDR3 is 16 residues. For the CDR3, the DNA is TGTGCCACCAGTGATCAGATGGACAGGGGGACAGATACGCAGTATTTT. Translating it yields CATSDQMDRGTDTQYF.

The rearrangement uses TRBV24-1 and TRBJ1-1, with a possible D match to TRBD1 (6 bases). Trimming removed 7 bases at V and 4 bases at J, with 12 bases between. Germline V gene lookup returns CDR1 KGHDR and CDR2 SFDVKD. The CDR3 is 13 amino acids. This CDR3 is CATRERQATEAFF. The CDR3 DNA is TGTGCCACCAGAGAAAGACAGGCCACTGAAGCTTTCTTT.

The J gene is TRBJ1-2, the V gene TRBV5-6; D remains ambiguous. Germline assignment: CDR1 SGHDT and CDR2 YYEEEE. V gave up 3 bases and J gave up 8 bases, with 14 bases separating them. The CDR3 is made up of 13 amino acids. The CDR3 here is CASSSEAGFGYTF. CDR3 nucleotide sequence: TGTGCCAGCAGCTCTGAGGCCGGCTTCGGCTACACCTTC.

This chain uses TRBV10-1 with TRBJ2-7, with 8 bases lining up with TRBD1. V dropped 2 bases and J dropped 3; count of bases not matched to a gene: 6. CDR1 and CDR2 (germline): WNHNN, SYGVQD (reference sequence). The CDR3 is made up of 15 amino acids. The CDR3, as DNA: TGCGCCAGCAGTGAGGTGGGGGGACAGGACTACGAGCAGTACTTC. It translates to CASSEVGGQDYEQYF.

V and J are TRBV10-3 and TRBJ1-6, with TRBD1 matching 11 bases. The V gene's germline CDR1 is ENHRY and CDR2 SYGVKD. The V and J ends lost 6 bases and 9 bases, in that order; junction bases with no gene match: 7. The CDR3 is 15 amino acids. CDR3 bases: TGTGCCATCAGGGAAGCCGGGACAGGGGGTTCACCCCTCCACTTT. The encoded protein is CAIREAGTGGSPLHF.

V usage is TRBV4-3 and J usage is TRBJ2-1, with 11 bases aligning to TRBD2. Losses at the gene ends were 1 base for V and 7 bases for J; bases not matched to a gene: 9. CDR3 length equals 17 residues. Germline V gives CDR1 LGHNA, CDR2 YSLEER. CDR3 sequence reads: CASSQGIQLAGGNEQFF. The CDR3 nucleotides read TGCGCCAGCAGCCAAGGGATTCAATTAGCGGGGGGGAATGAGCAGTTCTTC.

The rearrangement links TRBV19 to TRBJ1-5; D is uncertain. V was cut by 3 bases and J by 6 bases, with 9 bases left in between. The CDR3 has 13 amino acids. Germline V gene lookup returns CDR1 LNHDA and CDR2 SQIVND (reference sequence). The chain's CDR3 is CASSIWAVQPQHF. CDR3 DNA: TGTGCCAGTAGTATTTGGGCTGTTCAGCCCCAGCATTTT.